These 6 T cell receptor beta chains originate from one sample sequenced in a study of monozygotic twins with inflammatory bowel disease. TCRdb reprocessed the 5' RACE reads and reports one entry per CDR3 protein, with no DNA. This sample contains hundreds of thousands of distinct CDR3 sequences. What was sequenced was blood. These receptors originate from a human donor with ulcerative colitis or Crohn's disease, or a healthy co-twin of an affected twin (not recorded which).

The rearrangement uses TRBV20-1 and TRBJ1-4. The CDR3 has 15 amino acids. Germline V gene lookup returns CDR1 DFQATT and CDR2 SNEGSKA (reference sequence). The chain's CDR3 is CSGHHSGTANEKLFF.

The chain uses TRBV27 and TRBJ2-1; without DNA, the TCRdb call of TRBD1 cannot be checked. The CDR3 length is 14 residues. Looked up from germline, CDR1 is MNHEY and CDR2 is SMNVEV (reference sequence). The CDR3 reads CASSFTGADNEQFF.

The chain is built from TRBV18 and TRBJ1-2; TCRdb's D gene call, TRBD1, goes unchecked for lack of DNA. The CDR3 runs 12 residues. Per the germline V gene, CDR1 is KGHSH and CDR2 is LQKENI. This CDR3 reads CASSPGGYGYTF.

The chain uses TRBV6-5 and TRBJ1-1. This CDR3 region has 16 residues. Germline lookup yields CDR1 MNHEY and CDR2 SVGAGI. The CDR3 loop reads CASSYEGGRANTEAFF.

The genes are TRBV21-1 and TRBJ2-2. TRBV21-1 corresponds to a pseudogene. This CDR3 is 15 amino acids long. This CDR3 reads CASSTRARNTGELFF.

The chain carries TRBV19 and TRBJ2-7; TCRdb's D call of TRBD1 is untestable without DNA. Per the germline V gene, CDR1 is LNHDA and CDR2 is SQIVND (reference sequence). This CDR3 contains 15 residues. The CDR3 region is CASSMAGAKSYEQYF.